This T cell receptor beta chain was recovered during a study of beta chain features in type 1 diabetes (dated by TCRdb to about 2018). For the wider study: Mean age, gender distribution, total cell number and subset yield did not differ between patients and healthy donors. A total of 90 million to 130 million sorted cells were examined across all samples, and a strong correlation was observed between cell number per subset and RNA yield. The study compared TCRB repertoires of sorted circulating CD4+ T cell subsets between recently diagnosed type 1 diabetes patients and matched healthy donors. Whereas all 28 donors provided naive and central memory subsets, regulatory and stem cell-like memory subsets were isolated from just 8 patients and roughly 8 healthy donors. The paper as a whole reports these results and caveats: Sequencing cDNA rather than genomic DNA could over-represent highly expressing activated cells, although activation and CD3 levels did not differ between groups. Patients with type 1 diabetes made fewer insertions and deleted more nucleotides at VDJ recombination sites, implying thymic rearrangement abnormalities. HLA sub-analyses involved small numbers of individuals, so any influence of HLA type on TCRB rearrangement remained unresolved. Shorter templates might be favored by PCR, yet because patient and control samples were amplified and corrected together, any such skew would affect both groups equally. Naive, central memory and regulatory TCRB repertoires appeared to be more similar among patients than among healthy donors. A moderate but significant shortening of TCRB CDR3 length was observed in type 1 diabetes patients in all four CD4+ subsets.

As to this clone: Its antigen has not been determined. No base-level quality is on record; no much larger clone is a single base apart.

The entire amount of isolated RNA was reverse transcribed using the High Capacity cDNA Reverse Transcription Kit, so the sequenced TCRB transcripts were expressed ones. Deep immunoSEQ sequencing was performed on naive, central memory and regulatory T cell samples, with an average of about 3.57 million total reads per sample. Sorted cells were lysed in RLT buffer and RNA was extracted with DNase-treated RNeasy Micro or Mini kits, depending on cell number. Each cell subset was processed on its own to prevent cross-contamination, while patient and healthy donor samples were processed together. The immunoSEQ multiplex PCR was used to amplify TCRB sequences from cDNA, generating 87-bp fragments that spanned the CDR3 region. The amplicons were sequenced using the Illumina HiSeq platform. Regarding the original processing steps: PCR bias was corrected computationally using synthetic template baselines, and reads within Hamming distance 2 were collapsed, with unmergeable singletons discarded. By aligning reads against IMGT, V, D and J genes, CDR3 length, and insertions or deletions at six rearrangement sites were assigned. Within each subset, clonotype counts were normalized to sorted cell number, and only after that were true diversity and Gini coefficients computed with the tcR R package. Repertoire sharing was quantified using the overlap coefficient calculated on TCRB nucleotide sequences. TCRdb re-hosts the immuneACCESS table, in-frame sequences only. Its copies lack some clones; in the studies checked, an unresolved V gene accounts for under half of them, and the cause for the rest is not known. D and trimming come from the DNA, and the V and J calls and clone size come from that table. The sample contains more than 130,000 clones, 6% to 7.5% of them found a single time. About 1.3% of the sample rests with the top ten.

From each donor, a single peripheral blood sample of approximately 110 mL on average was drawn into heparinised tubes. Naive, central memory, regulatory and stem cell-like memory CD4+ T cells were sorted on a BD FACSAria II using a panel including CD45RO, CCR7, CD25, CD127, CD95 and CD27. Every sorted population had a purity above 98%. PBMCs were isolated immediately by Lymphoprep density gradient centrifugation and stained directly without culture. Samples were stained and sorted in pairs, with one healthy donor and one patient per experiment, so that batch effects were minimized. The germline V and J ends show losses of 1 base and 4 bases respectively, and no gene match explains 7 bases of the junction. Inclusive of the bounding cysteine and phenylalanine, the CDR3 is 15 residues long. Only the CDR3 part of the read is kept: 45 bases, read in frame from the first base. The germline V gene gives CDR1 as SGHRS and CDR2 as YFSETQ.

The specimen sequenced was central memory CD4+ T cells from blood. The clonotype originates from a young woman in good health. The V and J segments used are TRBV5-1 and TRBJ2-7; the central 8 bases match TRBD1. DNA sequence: TGCGCCAGCAGCTTGTATCCGGGACAGGAGTACGAGCAGTACTTC. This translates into CASSLYPGQEYEQYF. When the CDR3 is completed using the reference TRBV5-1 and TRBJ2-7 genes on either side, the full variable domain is KAGVTQTPRYLIKTRGQQVTLSCSPISGHRSVSWYQQTPGQGLQFLFEYFSETQRNKGNFPGRFSGRQFSNSRSEMNVSTLELGDSALYLCASSLYPGQEYEQYFGPGTRLTVT.